The rows below give T cell receptor beta chains drawn from one sample of a study of T-cell memory formation after mild COVID-19. TCRdb re-called the 5' RACE reads with MiXCR, one entry per CDR3 protein. The profile shows 100,000 to 150,000 distinct CDR3 sequences, approximately 15% of them singletons. The sequenced sample consisted of PBMCs or a T cell subset sorted from them (not recorded which). The origin of the receptors is a man between 18 and 29 years old who had mild COVID-19 (a few samples of this study predate the infection). Cell type and time point are not known. Each CDR3 is given with its conserved first and last residue. Fields, in order: V gene, J gene, D gene, clone size, CDR3 DNA, CDR3 protein. The D gene is left open where the match is weak. Rows may omit the clone size; those that give it use once, few, many or a size class.

TRBV5-1	TRBJ1-1	TRBD1	NA	TGCGCCAGCAGCTTGGCCAATGTGGGGACAGCCGACACTGAAGCTTTCTTT	CASSLANVGTADTEAFF
TRBV7-6	TRBJ2-2	NA	NA	TGTGCCAGCAGCTTAGAAACTCTGTCTGGGATAAACACCGGGGAGCTGTTTTTT	CASSLETLSGINTGELFF
TRBV20-1	TRBJ2-5	TRBD2	NA	TGCAGTGCACATACTAGCGGGGGCGCAGGAGTTGTGGGAGAGACCCAGTACTTC	CSAHTSGGAGVVGETQYF
TRBV12-5	TRBJ2-5	TRBD1	NA	TGTGCTAGTGGTTCCTGGACAGGGGCGAGACAAGAGACCCAGTACTTC	CASGSWTGARQETQYF
TRBV27	TRBJ1-2	NA	NA	TGTGCCAGCAGTTTATGTGCCGGGGCCTGTGGCTACACCTTC	CASSLCAGACGYTF
TRBV5-1	TRBJ1-2	TRBD1	NA	TGCGCCAGCAGCTTCAGGGGGGGCAACGTGTATGGCTACACCTTC	CASSFRGGNVYGYTF
TRBV7-2	TRBJ2-3	NA	many	TGTGCCAGCAGCTTAGTGGCGGGGTTGAGCACAGATACGCAGTATTTT	CASSLVAGLSTDTQYF
TRBV29-1	TRBJ2-7	NA	NA	TGCAGCGTTGAAGGTGGGGTCTCCTACGAGCAGTACTTC	CSVEGGVSYEQYF
TRBV2	TRBJ1-6	NA	few	TGTGCCAGCAATCGGGAGACCTTTGGTTCACCCCTCCACTTT	CASNRETFGSPLHF
TRBV29-1	TRBJ2-1	NA	NA	TGCAGCGTCGACAGGTGGGGAGGGGGCATCGAGAATGAGCAGTTCTTC	CSVDRWGGGIENEQFF
TRBV7-2	TRBJ2-3	NA	many	TGTGCCAGCAGCTTCGGGGGGCCCAGGGCAGATACGCAGTATTTT	CASSFGGPRADTQYF
TRBV12-3/TRBV12-4	TRBJ1-1	NA	NA	TGTGCCAGCAGTCCATGGGGGGCGGGGGAGAACACTGAAGCTTTCTTT	CASSPWGAGENTEAFF
TRBV27	TRBJ2-1	NA	NA	TGTGCCAGCAGTTTGCGGCAGACCGTCTCCTACAATGAGCAGTTCTTC	CASSLRQTVSYNEQFF
TRBV5-1	TRBJ2-3	NA	few	TGCGCCAGCAGCTTGTCTAGCAGCACAGATACGCAGTATTTT	CASSLSSSTDTQYF
TRBV12-3/TRBV12-4	TRBJ2-7	NA	few	TGTGCCAGCAGCGGACTCGGCGAGCAGTACTTC	CASSGLGEQYF
TRBV5-1	TRBJ1-6	TRBD1	few	TGCGCCAGCAGTCTACAGGGGGCAACGGATTCACCCCTCCACTTT	CASSLQGATDSPLHF
TRBV5-1	TRBJ1-2	NA	few	TGCGCCAGCAGCTTGGAGGGCAGGTTACACTATGGCTACACCTTC	CASSLEGRLHYGYTF
TRBV3-1	TRBJ1-2	NA	NA	TGTGCCAGCAGCCAACGGGGGGCACGTGGCTACACCTTC	CASSQRGARGYTF
TRBV9	TRBJ2-7	NA	NA	TGTGCCAGCAGCGTAGATCCAGGGGCCTACGAGCAGTACTTC	CASSVDPGAYEQYF
TRBV7-9	TRBJ2-7	NA	few	TGTGCCAGCAGCTACCTCCCCGGTGAGCAGTACTTC	CASSYLPGEQYF
TRBV20-1	TRBJ1-2	NA	few	TGCAGTGCTAGAGATAAAAGGGGTTCGGGCGGCTACACCTTC	CSARDKRGSGGYTF
TRBV7-2	TRBJ1-6	TRBD1	NA	TGTGCCAGCAGCCTCGCCGGGACAGCCTCCTATAATTCACCCCTCCACTTT	CASSLAGTASYNSPLHF
TRBV24-1	TRBJ1-5	NA	NA	TGTGCCACCAGTGCGGACAGTAATCAGCCCCAGCATTTT	CATSADSNQPQHF
TRBV24-1	TRBJ2-1	NA	NA	TGTGCCACCAGTGATTTTGAGGGGGGCGAGCAGTTCTTC	CATSDFEGGEQFF
TRBV5-1	TRBJ1-1	TRBD1	NA	TGCGCCAGCAGCTCCCAAGGACAGGGGTGGACTGAAGCTTTCTTT	CASSSQGQGWTEAFF
TRBV7-9	TRBJ2-2	TRBD1	few	TGTGCCAGCAGCGGAACCGGGACAGGGAGCGGGGAGCTGTTTTTT	CASSGTGTGSGELFF
TRBV7-2	TRBJ2-7	TRBD1	few	TGTGCCAGCAGCTTGGCCGGGACAGCCACCTACGAGCAGTACTTC	CASSLAGTATYEQYF
TRBV6-2/TRBV6-3	TRBJ2-3	TRBD2	NA	TGTGCCAGCATTCCAGCGGGGACTACAGATACGCAGTATTTT	CASIPAGTTDTQYF
TRBV7-7	TRBJ2-1	NA	few	TGTGCTAGCAGCCCTTCCCCAGGGGACGGCAATGAGCAGTTCTTC	CASSPSPGDGNEQFF
TRBV10-3	TRBJ1-5	TRBD1	few	TGTGCCATCGGGGACAGGGATCAGCCCCAGCATTTT	CAIGDRDQPQHF
TRBV20-1	TRBJ2-5	TRBD1	NA	TGCAGTGCTCCACAGGGGGCCGGGGAGACCCAGTACTTC	CSAPQGAGETQYF
TRBV24-1	TRBJ2-5	NA	few	TGTGCCACCAGCAACAGGGCCTACATCCAAGAGACCCAGTACTTC	CATSNRAYIQETQYF
TRBV6-6	TRBJ2-7	TRBD1	NA	TGTGCCAGCAGTTACGAGGGACAGTACGAGCAGTACTTC	CASSYEGQYEQYF
TRBV6-2/TRBV6-3	TRBJ1-6	TRBD1	once	TGTGCCAGCAGTTATCGGGCCGGACAGGGCGGGTCACCCCTCCACTTT	CASSYRAGQGGSPLHF
TRBV20-1	TRBJ2-1	TRBD2	few	TGCAGTGCTGGATCCGGGACTAGCGGGGACAATGAGCAGTTCTTC	CSAGSGTSGDNEQFF
TRBV7-2	TRBJ1-2	NA	NA	TGTGCCAGCAGCCCCCAGCCCACAGAGAACTATGGCTACACCTTC	CASSPQPTENYGYTF
TRBV4-3	TRBJ2-2	NA	few	TGCGCCAGCAGTCGGACCATGAACACCGGGGAGCTGTTTTTT	CASSRTMNTGELFF
TRBV5-4	TRBJ1-6	TRBD1	few	TGTGCCAGCAGCCTCGACAGGGGCTATAATTCACCCCTCCACTTT	CASSLDRGYNSPLHF
TRBV9	TRBJ2-5	NA	few	TGTGCCAGCAGCGTAGGGCAGTCCCAAGAGACCCAGTACTTC	CASSVGQSQETQYF
TRBV18	TRBJ1-2	NA	few	TGTGCCAGCTCCCCAAGGCCAGGGGATGGCTACACCTTC	CASSPRPGDGYTF
TRBV7-2	TRBJ1-5	NA	NA	TGTGCCAGCAGCTTAGGGTACAGGGAAAGTCAGCCCCAGCATTTT	CASSLGYRESQPQHF
TRBV9	TRBJ2-3	NA	NA	TGTGCCAGCGGGCAGCCGAGCACAGATACGCAGTATTTT	CASGQPSTDTQYF
TRBV10-3	TRBJ2-1	TRBD1	few	TGTGCCATCAGATCGGGACAGGGGGGTGATGAGCAGTTCTTC	CAIRSGQGGDEQFF
TRBV12-3/TRBV12-4	TRBJ2-5	NA	NA	TGTGCCAGCAGTTTTCTGGGGGCCCAGTACTTC	CASSFLGAQYF
TRBV6-7	TRBJ2-1	NA	NA	TGTGCCAGCAGCCTCCCCGGACTTAACAATGAGCAGTTCTTC	CASSLPGLNNEQFF
TRBV30	TRBJ2-7	NA	NA	TGTGCCTGGAGTGGTGGCACCTCCAGCGAGCAGTACTTC	CAWSGGTSSEQYF
TRBV7-2	TRBJ2-6	NA	NA	TGTGCCAGCAGCCCGGGCGGGGCTGGGGCCAACGTCCTGACTTTC	CASSPGGAGANVLTF
TRBV7-9	TRBJ2-3	NA	NA	TGTGCCAGCAGCGTCGCGGGTTCCACAGATACGCAGTATTTT	CASSVAGSTDTQYF
TRBV6-1	TRBJ2-7	TRBD2	NA	TGTGCCAGCAGCCCGACTAGCGGGGGGACCTACGAGCAGTACTTC	CASSPTSGGTYEQYF
TRBV6-2/TRBV6-3	TRBJ2-1	NA	NA	TGTGCCAGCAGTCCGACAAGGGAGCAGTTCTTC	CASSPTREQFF
TRBV3-1	TRBJ2-3	NA	NA	TGTGCCAGCAGCCAAGCTTACGATACGCAGTATTTT	CASSQAYDTQYF